Reported below is one T cell receptor (beta chain). The antigen this receptor binds is unknown. The input lacks base qualities; no much larger clone sits a single base away. Deep-resolution immunoSEQ TCR-beta sequencing was performed on DNA from uncultured naive and memory CD4+ T cells. The authors' pipeline ran thus. During preprocessing, nonproductive sequences were removed, as were CDR3s that did not start with C, did not end with F or W, or were shorter than 7 amino acids. Cultured and uncultured naive and memory CD4+ repertoires were searched for previously identified spike- and CEF-reactive CDR3s. Pairwise Levenshtein distance, computed with the stringdist R package after three terminal residues were trimmed from each end, was used as the measure of CDR3 homology. This is the immuneACCESS table as TCRdb keeps it, with only in-frame sequences that have V and J called. A part of the clones is gone; compared with another copy, unresolved V genes explain less than half, and the rest is unexplained. That table gives V, J and clone size, and the DNA gave D and trimming. This sample comprises 55,000 to 70,000 clones, over 85% of them detected only once. Under 0.25% of the sample goes to the ten largest clones.

This sample is part of a study of CD4 T cells in relation to SARS-CoV-2 and coronaviruses (dated by TCRdb to 2020 to 2023). The study in broad terms: Patient-derived lymphoblastoid cell lines were used to map the HLA restriction of shared crossreactive spike epitopes. At the level of individual TCR clonotypes, the study measured memory CD4+ T cell crossreactivity between SARS-CoV-2 spike protein and common cold coronavirus spike proteins. The Adaptive Biotechnologies TCR-sequencing kit was used to sequence samples from a few pre-COVID donors and the naive versus memory experiments, while other data came from Illumina-based sequencing. A different TCR-beta assay, based on Illumina, was used to sequence expansion assays from other donors in the study. General study outcomes and caveats: Crossreactive clones showed significantly weaker SARS-CoV-2-driven expansion than monoreactive clones, consistent with antigenic imprinting. Crossreactivity analysis centred on spike protein, so crossreactivity against other viral proteins was not assessed. Pre-pandemic and post-infection samples were not both contributed by any donor, so tracing of the source of pre-existing responses was limited. Memory CD4+ clonotypes crossrecognizing SARS-CoV-2 and at least one common cold coronavirus spike were found in 60% to 75% of donors. The study was limited by small numbers of patients and tested TCRs. Sequencing naive versus memory cells indicated that the assay picks up memory recall responses, not primary responses primed during culture.

CD4+ T cells from unexposed donors were collected before the COVID-19 pandemic (2011-2018). Naive and memory CD4+ T cells were separated from cryopreserved PBMCs by CD4 enrichment followed by EasySep naive CD4+ T cell enrichment. The leukapheresis product for the unexposed donors was obtained through commercial purchase. Ficoll-Paque PLUS gradient centrifugation was used to isolate PBMCs from leukapheresis product or whole blood. PBMCs were either cryopreserved at -140 degrees C or used fresh in the expansion assay. The QIAamp Micro DNA Kit was used to extract genomic DNA from the CD4+ T cells. V sheds 4 bases and J sheds 8 bases, leaving 11 bases between their ends. Taken from the germline V gene (reference sequence), the CDR1 and CDR2 loops are LGHDT and YNNKEL. Inclusive of the bounding cysteine and phenylalanine, the CDR3 is 12 residues long. Here the CDR3 DNA is all that survives: 36 bases in frame from base 1.

The rearranged chain carries TRBV3-1 (or the pseudogene TRBV3-2) and TRBJ1-2, with a weak D call of TRBD1 (5 bases match). The clonotype comes from a human donor in good health. The specimen sequenced was naive CD4+ T cells from PBMCs. The meaning of the sample's cell subset or site label: naive CD4+ T cells isolated by negative enrichment. The sequence in DNA is TGTGCCAGCAGCCCCCTGGGGGGGGGCTACACCTTC. Its coded protein is CASSPLGGGYTF.